This T cell receptor beta chain was obtained from a study of cytomegalovirus exposure and HLA in healthy donors. Study at large: Later, an analysis reported that the approximately 120 validation repertoires had used the same platform as the roughly 680 first-cohort repertoires. Study findings and constraints: The tendency of first-cohort TCR clusters to co-occur in the roughly 120 validation repertoires was identified by a subsequent analysis.

As to this clone: The antigen remains undetermined.

The germline V gene encodes CDR1 MDHEN and CDR2 SYDVKM. The CDR3 length is 12 residues. The ends were cut back, 3 bases at V and 8 bases at J, with 10 bases in the middle. Produced via immunoSEQ multiplex PCR; TCRdb's table is partial and in-frame only. The data hold roughly 200,000 clones, with approximately 89% observed a single time. The chain has TRBV28 and TRBJ1-2; D not certain. The sequence was collected from a man between 25 and 39 years old in good health and CMV-seropositive. Sample: PBMCs. The CDR3 region is CASSFEAWGYTF. The CDR3 region has the DNA TGTGCCAGCAGTTTCGAGGCGTGGGGCTACACCTTC.